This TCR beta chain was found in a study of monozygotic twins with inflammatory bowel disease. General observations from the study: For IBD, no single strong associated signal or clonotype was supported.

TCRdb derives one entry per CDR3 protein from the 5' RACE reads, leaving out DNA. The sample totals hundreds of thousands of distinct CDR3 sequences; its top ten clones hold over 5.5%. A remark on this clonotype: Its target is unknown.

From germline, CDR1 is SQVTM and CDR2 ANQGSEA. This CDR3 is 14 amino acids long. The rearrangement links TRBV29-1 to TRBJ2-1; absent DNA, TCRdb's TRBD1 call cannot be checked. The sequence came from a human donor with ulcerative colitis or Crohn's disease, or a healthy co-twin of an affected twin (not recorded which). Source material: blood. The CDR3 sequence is CSGSGQGAAGEQFF.